Each of the 25 T cell receptor beta chains below was sequenced from the same sample in a study of T cell responses to AZD1222 COVID-19 vaccine (dated by TCRdb to the early 2020s). Library creation used the immunoSEQ multiplex PCR assay. TCRdb's version of the immuneACCESS table is confined to in-frame rearrangements and falls short of the full clone set. An unresolved V gene accounts for under half of the shortfall where checked; the remainder is of unknown origin. Recorded for this sample are 130,000 or so clones; 93% of them occurred a single time. The biggest ten clones account for roughly 0.96% of the sample. The time point label, read with the paper, signifies: baseline before first vaccination. Sequencing used peripheral blood, obtained on day 0 of AZD1222 vaccination. These receptors were collected from an adult in good health.

This rearrangement joins TRBV20-1 to TRBJ1-1, with D unclear. From germline, CDR1 is DFQATT and CDR2 SNEGSKA (reference sequence). V was shortened by 6 bases and J by 12 bases, with 14 bases between the two germline ends. The CDR3 contains 10 residues. The CDR3 DNA follows: TGCAGTGCGAGGGTACCGGGGTCTTTCTTT. Translation: CSARVPGSFF.

The J gene is TRBJ2-7, the V gene TRBV19, with 11 bases matching TRBD1. CDR3 length: 12 residues. Trimming at V came to 3 bases and at J to 9 bases, leaving 1 base not matched to a gene. Looked up from germline, CDR1 is LNHDA and CDR2 is SQIVND (reference sequence). CDR3 coding DNA: TGTGCCAGTAGTATGGACAGGGGGCGGCAGTACTTC. Its protein is CASSMDRGRQYF.

About this clone: The same CDR3 is also encoded by other DNA sequences in this sample. The V gene is TRBV11-2, the J gene TRBJ1-1; no definite D call. The CDR3 contains 12 residues. V was trimmed by 3 bases and J by 2 bases, leaving 4 bases between them. Germline V gene sequence: CDR1 SGHAT, CDR2 FQNNGV. Here the CDR3 reads CASSFGNTEAFF. CDR3 DNA: TGTGCCAGCAGCTTCGGAAACACTGAAGCTTTCTTT. Using reference TRBV11-2 and TRBJ1-1 for the parts outside the CDR3, the full variable domain is EAGVAQSPRYKIIEKRQSVAFWCNPISGHATLYWYQQILGQGPKLLIQFQNNGVVDDSQLPKDRFSAERLKGVDSTLKIQPAKLEDSAVYLCASSFGNTEAFFGQGTRLTVV.

V and J are TRBV7-9 and TRBJ1-2; the D is unclear. This CDR3 has 15 residues. The germline V gene encodes CDR1 SEHNR and CDR2 FQNEAQ (reference sequence). V lost 5 bases and J lost 0, with 13 bases in between. For the CDR3, the DNA is TGTGCCAGCAGCGCTTGGTCAGAACCTAACTATGGCTACACCTTC. Protein product: CASSAWSEPNYGYTF.

Only one count was recorded for this clone. The CDR3 region is CATSPDRDNQPQHF. CDR3 sequence (DNA): TGTGCCACCAGCCCGGACAGGGATAATCAGCCCCAGCATTTT. The rearrangement uses TRBV15 and TRBJ1-5, with TRBD1 matching over 8 bases. CDR1 LNHNV and CDR2 YYDKDF come from the germline V gene (reference sequence). There are 14 residues in the CDR3. Losses at the gene ends were 5 bases for V and 4 bases for J; bases not matched to a gene: 4.

The chain couples TRBV2 to TRBJ2-3; weak D call: TRBD1 (6 bases). The CDR3 has 15 residues. The germline CDR1 and CDR2 sequences are SNHLY and FYNNEI. The ends were cut back, 7 bases at V and 2 bases at J, with 16 bases in the middle. The CDR3 reads CASIPGHYDTDTQYF. The CDR3 DNA sequence: TGTGCCAGCATACCGGGACATTATGACACAGATACGCAGTATTTT. Full variable domain (remainder filled in from reference TRBV2 and TRBJ2-3): EPEVTQTPSHQVTQMGQEVILRCVPISNHLYFYWYRQILGQKVEFLVSFYNNEISEKSEIFDDQFSVERPDGSNFTLKIRSTKLEDSAMYFCASIPGHYDTDTQYFGPGTRLTVL.

The chain recombines TRBV11-2 with TRBJ1-2; no clear D gene. The CDR3 is made up of 13 amino acids. CDR1 is SGHAT and CDR2 is FQNNGV in the germline V gene. V was pared by 2 bases and J by 4 bases, with 8 bases between. The CDR3 loop is CASSLLGIYGYTF. CDR3 sequence (DNA): TGTGCCAGCAGCTTATTAGGGATCTATGGCTACACCTTC.

The V gene is TRBV27, the J gene TRBJ2-7; D unclear. With 2 bases removed from V and 0 bases from J, the gap between germline ends came to 8 bases. The germline V gene has CDR1 MNHEY and CDR2 SMNVEV (reference sequence). The CDR3 spans 14 residues. DNA for the CDR3: TGTGCCAGCAGTTTAGCAGCCAGCTCCTACGAGCAGTACTTC. It is translated as CASSLAASSYEQYF.

The gene calls are TRBV10-1 and TRBJ2-7, with D uncertain. CDR3 length: 13 residues. Germline V gene data show CDR1 as WNHNN and CDR2 as SYGVQD (reference sequence). V was trimmed by 4 bases and J by 3 bases, leaving 10 bases between them. CDR3 coding DNA: TGCGCCAGCAGTGGAAAAGGGTTCTACGAGCAGTACTTC. It specifies CASSGKGFYEQYF.

The rearrangement links TRBV27 to TRBJ1-2; perhaps TRBD1 as D (6 bases). Trimming cost V 5 bases and J 9 bases, with 16 bases left between them. Germline V CDR1 and CDR2: MNHEY, SMNVEV (reference sequence). This CDR3 has 13 residues. DNA of the CDR3: TGTGCCAGCAGTCCGCGAGGGGGGACTCGCTACACCTTC. It translates to CASSPRGGTRYTF.

The chain recombines TRBV3-1 (or the pseudogene TRBV3-2) with TRBJ1-2; weak D call: TRBD1 (6 bases). This CDR3 has 15 residues. Trimming pared 1 base from V and 6 bases from J, leaving 15 bases between. Per germline, CDR1 LGHDT and CDR2 YNNKEL (reference sequence). CDR3 nucleotide sequence: TGTGCCAGCAGCCAAGGTGGAGGGGGTAATGATGGCTACACCTTC. It translates to CASSQGGGGNDGYTF.

The V and J genes are TRBV14 and TRBJ1-4; D might be TRBD1 (5 bases). Germline assignment: CDR1 SGHDN and CDR2 FVKESK. V shed 4 bases and J shed 8 bases, with 17 bases lying between them. CDR3 length: 15 residues. CDR3 sequence reads: CASSRNWHGAEKLFF. CDR3 nucleotide sequence: TGTGCCAGCAGCCGGAACTGGCACGGGGCGGAAAAACTGTTTTTT. The complete variable domain, with remaining parts taken from reference TRBV14 and TRBJ1-4, reads EAGVTQFPSHSVIEKGQTVTLRCDPISGHDNLYWYRRVMGKEIKFLLHFVKESKQDESGMPNNRFLAERTGGTYSTLKVQPAELEDSGVYFCASSRNWHGAEKLFFGSGTQLSVL.

V gene TRBV3-1 (or the pseudogene TRBV3-2) combines with J gene TRBJ1-3; D gene unclear. CDR1 and CDR2 (germline): LGHDT, YNNKEL (reference sequence). CDR3 length equals 17 residues. V was shortened by 0 bases and J by 0 bases, with 12 bases between the two germline ends. The CDR3 DNA reads as TGTGCCAGCAGCCAAGATCGACGGACGAGCTCTGGAAACACCATATATTTT. It is translated as CASSQDRRTSSGNTIYF.

The rearrangement links TRBV7-9 to TRBJ2-3; D is uncertain. The CDR3 runs 16 residues. CDR1 SEHNR and CDR2 FQNEAQ come from the germline V gene (reference sequence). The V end lost 5 bases, the J end lost 2 bases, and 17 bases lay between the germline ends. The CDR3 DNA is TGTGCCAGCAGCCCGAGTCGGGTCCTCAACACAGATACGCAGTATTTT. Its protein is CASSPSRVLNTDTQYF.

The chain carries TRBV29-1 and TRBJ2-7; D might be TRBD1 (5 bases). V gave up 6 bases and J gave up 0 bases, with 18 bases separating them. Germline V gene sequence: CDR1 SQVTM, CDR2 ANQGSEA. The CDR3 covers 15 residues. CDR3 region: CSVRRGLSSSYEQYF. CDR3 DNA sequence: TGCAGCGTCCGTAGGGGTCTGTCGAGCTCCTACGAGCAGTACTTC.

V gene TRBV6-5 combines with J gene TRBJ1-2; no clear D gene. Between the trimmed V and J ends, which lost 6 bases and 0 bases, there was a span of 14 bases. The V gene's germline CDR1 is MNHEY and CDR2 SVGAGI. The CDR3 spans 15 residues. The CDR3 region has the DNA TGTGCCAGCAGGAAGGGCAGCGTTACTAACTATGGCTACACCTTC. As protein: CASRKGSVTNYGYTF.

This clone was detected once. This chain links TRBV10-3 with TRBJ1-2; D may be TRBD1 (6 bases). The germline V gene encodes CDR1 ENHRY and CDR2 SYGVKD. The CDR3 has 15 amino acids. V shed 3 bases and J shed 1 base, with 12 bases lying between them. This chain's CDR3 is CAISDRGQSNYGYTF. CDR3 DNA: TGTGCCATCAGTGACCGCGGACAGAGTAACTATGGCTACACCTTC.

The gene calls are TRBV27 and TRBJ1-1, with 7 bases aligning to TRBD1. CDR3 length equals 14 residues. Germline CDR1 is MNHEY and CDR2 is SMNVEV (reference sequence). The V and J ends lost 5 bases and 7 bases, in that order; junction bases with no gene match: 10. CDR3 DNA sequence: TGTGCCAGCAGTCTACACACAGGGGCCGGTGAAGCTTTCTTT. Amino acids: CASSLHTGAGEAFF.

The chain is built from TRBV6-5 and TRBJ2-7; 7 positions agree with TRBD2. This CDR3 is built from 15 residues. Germline CDR1 MNHEY, CDR2 SVGAGI. Trimming removed 0 bases from V and 1 base from J; junction bases left unmatched: 3. The CDR3 sequence: CASSYSGRGSYEQYF. The CDR3 coding sequence is TGTGCCAGCAGTTACTCTGGGCGGGGGTCCTACGAGCAGTACTTC.

The chain carries TRBV7-8 and TRBJ2-3; 10 nucleotides align to TRBD2. In germline, CDR1 is SGHVS, CDR2 FQNEAQ. V trimming: 1 base; J trimming: 5 bases; junction bases outside the gene matches: 12. The CDR3 has 18 residues. Written as DNA, the CDR3 is TGTGCCAGCAGCTTAGTTGATCCCAGCGGGGGGGCCGGAGATACGCAGTATTTT. This encodes CASSLVDPSGGAGDTQYF.

The chain employs TRBV5-1 and TRBJ2-1; 14 bases are a match to TRBD2. The CDR3 has 15 residues. J gave up 8 bases and V 5 bases, and 6 bases lay outside the gene matches. The germline CDR1 and CDR2 sequences are SGHRS and YFSETQ. For the CDR3, the DNA is TGCGCCAGCAGGCCGCCGGGACTAGCGGGGGATGAGCAGTTCTTC. This gives the protein CASRPPGLAGDEQFF.

CDR3 in amino acids: CAWYPRWMNTEAFF. The CDR3 DNA reads as TGTGCCTGGTATCCGAGGTGGATGAACACTGAAGCTTTCTTT. The gene calls are TRBV30 and TRBJ1-1; D is unclear. Germline CDR1 GTSNPN, CDR2 SVGIG (reference sequence). This CDR3 spans 14 amino acids. V lost 5 bases to trimming and J lost 0 bases, with 13 bases between them.

Here the CDR3 reads CASSGTDGTYEQYF. CDR3 sequence (DNA): TGTGCCAGCAGCGGGACGGACGGGACCTACGAGCAGTACTTC. The chain combines TRBV7-8 with TRBJ2-7; D is perhaps TRBD1 or TRBD2 (5 bases each). V lost 5 bases and J 2 bases, leaving 13 bases between the germline ends. The CDR3 is 14 residues long. Germline V gene sequence: CDR1 SGHVS, CDR2 FQNEAQ.

The V and J genes are TRBV19 and TRBJ2-1; D not resolved. Trimming pared 1 base from V and 2 bases from J, leaving 9 bases between. CDR1 is LNHDA and CDR2 is SQIVND in the germline V gene (reference sequence). CDR3 length: 15 residues. The DNA for the CDR3 is TGTGCCAGTAGTATAGGACTTTCGACCTACAATGAGCAGTTCTTC. It codes for CASSIGLSTYNEQFF.

The chain uses TRBV4-1 and TRBJ1-6; D unclear. V gave up 0 bases and J gave up 15 bases, with 12 bases separating them. Germline CDR1 reads MGHRA; CDR2 reads YSYEKL. This CDR3 region has 13 residues. The CDR3 is CASSQEGSPNLHF. For the CDR3, the DNA is TGCGCCAGCAGCCAAGAGGGGAGCCCAAACCTCCACTTT.